These 19 T cell receptor beta chains share one sample of origin, sequenced in a study of Tregs in tolerant kidney transplant recipients. Produced via immunoSEQ multiplex PCR; TCRdb's table is partial and in-frame only. This sample carries about 110,000 clones, about 90% of them seen once, and the ten largest clones take approximately 0.3%. The specimen comprised CD4+ T cells from blood, sampled before the transplant. The receptor source for this set is a human donor who received a combined kidney and bone marrow transplant.

V usage is TRBV28 and J usage is TRBJ2-3; the D gene is possibly TRBD1 (6 bases). The CDR3 runs to 17 residues. Germline CDR1 is MDHEN and CDR2 is SYDVKM. V lost 6 bases, J lost 0 bases, and 19 bases lay in between. The CDR3 DNA is TGTGCCAGCAGGGCCACAGGGCTTACTCATAGCACAGATACGCAGTATTTT. This sequence encodes CASRATGLTHSTDTQYF.

The chain recombines TRBV2 with TRBJ2-1; 7 bases line up with TRBD1. Per the germline V gene, CDR1 is SNHLY and CDR2 is FYNNEI. This CDR3 spans 14 amino acids. J lost 4 bases, V lost 6 bases, and 6 bases had no gene match. The CDR3 loop is CASRRAGGYNEQFF. The CDR3 coding sequence is TGTGCCAGCAGGAGGGCAGGGGGATACAATGAGCAGTTCTTC.

The chain joins TRBV4-3 to TRBJ2-7, with a tentative D call TRBD1 (5 bases). The CDR3 spans 15 residues. From germline, CDR1 is LGHNA and CDR2 YSLEER. V was pared by 0 bases and J by 5 bases, with 14 bases between. The CDR3 DNA reads TGCGCCAGCAGCCAAGATCGACGATGGGGCCACGAGCAGTACTTC. Amino acids: CASSQDRRWGHEQYF.

Turning to this clone: Its ends do not fully match the called genes, so a read error is possible. The J gene is TRBJ2-7, the V gene TRBV20-1; 9 positions match TRBD2. The CDR3 has 11 residues. Germline V CDR1 and CDR2: DFQATT, SNEGSKA (reference sequence). The CDR3 nucleotides read TGCAGTGCGGGTCTAGCGGGGAGACGACTCTTC. Translation gives CSAGLAGRRLF.

The V call is TRBV30, the J call TRBJ2-1, with TRBD2 as a possible D gene (5 bases). Trimming stripped 3 bases from V and 4 bases from J, with 13 bases between. Germline V gives CDR1 GTSNPN, CDR2 SVGIG (reference sequence). The CDR3 length is 14 residues. CDR3 in DNA: TGTGCCTGGAGGCCAAGAGGGAATTACAATGAGCAGTTCTTC. It yields the protein CAWRPRGNYNEQFF.

The chain carries TRBV28 and TRBJ1-1; 7 bases match TRBD1. Trimming took 7 bases from V and 2 from J; bases not matched to a gene: 7. Germline CDR1 is MDHEN and CDR2 is SYDVKM. CDR3 length equals 14 residues. CDR3 nucleotides: TGTGCCAGCACCTGGGACAGAATAAACACTGAAGCTTTCTTT. It codes for CASTWDRINTEAFF. Together with reference TRBV28 and TRBJ1-1, the CDR3 gives the full variable domain: DVKVTQSSRYLVKRTGEKVFLECVQDMDHENMFWYRQDPGLGLRLIYFSYDVKMKEKGDIPEGYSVSREKKERFSLILESASTNQTSMYLCASTWDRINTEAFFGQGTRLTVV.

This clone has only a few counts. The chain carries TRBV7-2 and TRBJ1-2, with 8 bases matching TRBD1. CDR1 is SGHTA, CDR2 FQGNSA, per germline. The V segment lost 5 bases and the J segment 4 bases; nucleotides outside the gene matches: 21. The CDR3 loop spans 19 amino acids. In nucleotides, the CDR3 is TGTGCCAGCAGCCCCAACCTCGCGAGGCAGGGGGCGCAAGGCTATGGCTACACCTTC. Translation: CASSPNLARQGAQGYGYTF.

The V and J genes are TRBV5-1 and TRBJ1-2; 8 bases line up with TRBD1. Losses at the gene ends were 4 bases for V and 4 bases for J; bases not matched to a gene: 9. The CDR3 length is 15 residues. CDR1 and CDR2 from the germline V gene are SGHRS and YFSETQ. The CDR3 protein is CASSVQGAGAYGYTF. The CDR3 DNA reads TGCGCCAGCAGCGTCCAGGGGGCCGGCGCCTATGGCTACACCTTC. Full variable domain (missing parts from reference TRBV5-1 and TRBJ1-2): KAGVTQTPRYLIKTRGQQVTLSCSPISGHRSVSWYQQTPGQGLQFLFEYFSETQRNKGNFPGRFSGRQFSNSRSEMNVSTLELGDSALYLCASSVQGAGAYGYTFGSGTRLTVV.

V is TRBV7-2 and J is TRBJ2-3, with 11 positions matching TRBD2. Germline loops: CDR1 SGHTA, CDR2 FQGNSA. Trimming at V came to 5 bases and at J to 5 bases, leaving 9 bases not matched to a gene. The CDR3 is made up of 16 amino acids. In DNA form, the CDR3 reads TGTGCCAGCAGCCCAGCTAGCGGGAGGAGGGGAGATACGCAGTATTTT. Amino acids: CASSPASGRRGDTQYF.

The J gene is TRBJ2-7, the V gene TRBV5-6; D is undetermined. The V end was cut by 4 bases, the J end by 1 base, with 9 bases between. This CDR3 is built from 13 residues. Germline CDR1 is SGHDT and CDR2 is YYEEEE. The CDR3 DNA is TGTGCCAGCAGCCCCGGTCTGTCCTACGAGCAGTACTTC. This encodes CASSPGLSYEQYF. The complete variable domain, with remaining parts taken from reference TRBV5-6 and TRBJ2-7, reads DAGVTQSPTHLIKTRGQQVTLRCSPKSGHDTVSWYQQALGQGPQFIFQYYEEEERQRGNFPDRFSGHQFPNYSSELNVNALLLGDSALYLCASSPGLSYEQYFGPGTRLTVT.

The chain couples TRBV5-1 to TRBJ2-1, with 8 bases fitting TRBD2. The CDR3 is 15 amino acids. V lost 3 bases and J lost 9; bases outside the gene matches: 11. Looked up from germline, CDR1 is SGHRS and CDR2 is YFSETQ. The CDR3 reads CASSSPGLGVGEQFF. In nucleotides, the CDR3 is TGCGCCAGCAGCTCCCCGGGACTAGGGGTAGGTGAGCAGTTCTTC.

The rearrangement joins TRBV20-1 to TRBJ1-1; D unresolved. The CDR3 contains 11 residues. The V gene's germline CDR1 is DFQATT and CDR2 SNEGSKA (reference sequence). The V end was cut by 0 bases, the J end by 10 bases, with 9 bases between. CDR3 protein: CSARDKMAAFF. The CDR3 DNA is TGCAGTGCTAGAGATAAAATGGCAGCTTTCTTT.

The chain carries TRBV6-5 and TRBJ1-3; D call uncertain. V was pared by 6 bases and J by 0 bases, with 12 bases between. Germline V gene data show CDR1 as MNHEY and CDR2 as SVGAGI. The CDR3 is 15 amino acids. The CDR3 nucleotides read TGTGCCAGCAGAAGACGGAGTGGCTCTGGAAACACCATATATTTT. Its protein product is CASRRRSGSGNTIYF.

This chain connects TRBV5-4 to TRBJ2-3; a weak D match, TRBD1 (6 bases). The CDR3 has 14 amino acids. With 4 bases removed from V and 6 bases from J, the gap between germline ends came to 15 bases. Germline-derived CDR1 and CDR2 are SGHNT and YYREEE (reference sequence). CDR3 DNA: TGTGCCAGCAGCCAAATCAGGGGTTTGGATACGCAGTATTTT. It translates to CASSQIRGLDTQYF.

The chain recombines TRBV28 with TRBJ1-2; the D is unclear. There are 15 residues in the CDR3. Germline assignment: CDR1 MDHEN and CDR2 SYDVKM. Trimming left V 3 bases short and J 0 bases short, with 11 bases between. CDR3 nucleotide sequence: TGTGCCAGCAGTTTGGCCACAGTATCTAACTATGGCTACACCTTC. It translates to CASSLATVSNYGYTF.

The J gene is TRBJ2-1, the V gene TRBV2, with D hard to call. The CDR3 is 12 amino acids. The ends were cut back, 4 bases at V and 7 bases at J, with 8 bases in the middle. The V gene's germline CDR1 is SNHLY and CDR2 FYNNEI. The CDR3 nucleotides read TGTGCCAGCAGTGTACGCGCAAATGAGCAGTTCTTC. The encoded protein is CASSVRANEQFF.

J is TRBJ1-4 and V is TRBV5-5, with D maybe TRBD1 (6 bases). V was pared by 1 base and J by 6 bases, with 16 bases between. Germline assignment: CDR1 SGHKS and CDR2 YYEKEE (reference sequence). This CDR3 contains 16 residues. CDR3 loop: CASSLSGELTYEKLFF. The DNA of the CDR3 is TGTGCCAGCAGCTTGTCAGGGGAACTCACCTATGAAAAACTGTTTTTT.

This clone was detected only once. V gene TRBV4-1 combines with J gene TRBJ1-2, with 9 bases matching TRBD1. The CDR3 is made up of 15 amino acids. Unmatched junction bases numbered 9, after V lost 4 bases and J lost 6 bases. Germline CDR1 reads MGHRA; CDR2 reads YSYEKL. The CDR3 spells CASSPRLQGADGYTF. The CDR3 bases are TGCGCCAGCAGCCCAAGATTACAGGGGGCTGATGGCTACACCTTC.

The V gene is TRBV6-5, the J gene TRBJ1-4; D remains ambiguous. The germline V gene has CDR1 MNHEY and CDR2 SVGAGI. CDR3 length equals 13 residues. V was shortened by 7 bases and J by 2 bases, with 8 bases between the two germline ends. In DNA, the CDR3 is TGTGCCAGCAAAACACCGACTAATGAAAAACTGTTTTTT. This gives the protein CASKTPTNEKLFF.